The entry below gives a single TCR beta chain sequence along with its context. Enrolment of Seattle patients took place during active infection, and they were followed longitudinally. This entry comes from a study of blood T cell repertoires in COVID-19. With V trimmed by 8 bases and J by 0 bases, 3 bases remained unmatched. The CDR3 totals 12 residues. Germline V CDR1 and CDR2: SQVTM, ANQGSEA. Sequenced by immunoSEQ multiplex PCR; TCRdb stores in-frame clones only, minus some. The table has roughly 200,000 clones, approximately 83% seen once; the top ten hold about 7%. This TCR was recovered from a woman in her 40s with COVID-19, enrolled during active disease. The chain links TRBV29-1 to TRBJ1-2, with TRBD1 identical over 7 bases. The material sequenced was peripheral blood. DNA for the CDR3: TGCAGCCCCAGGGGGGCTAACTATGGCTACACCTTC. It codes for CSPRGANYGYTF.